A single TCR beta chain is shown here with its context. What it binds is unknown. This entry is derived from a study of OX40 agonist ivuxolimab in advanced cancers. Across the study: Patients in the trial were receiving intravenous ivuxolimab every 2 weeks, at doses of 0.01 to 10 mg/kg. Dose-escalation subjects each had hepatocellular carcinoma, melanoma, renal cell or head and neck cancer.

The method was immunoSEQ multiplex PCR; TCRdb's version includes in-frame clones alone and lacks a portion of them. The table shows about 80,000 clones, with around 87% occurring only once. Germline V gene data show CDR1 as SEHNR and CDR2 as FQNEAQ (reference sequence). Trimming pared 1 base from V and 7 bases from J, leaving 1 base between. This CDR3 region has 10 residues. Overall study findings and caveats: In CD8+ T cells, expanded clones were on average more numerous than in CD4+. There was clonal expansion of CD4+ and CD8+ blood T cells by week 6 at 0.1 to 3.0 mg/kg.

This chain links TRBV7-9 with TRBJ2-5; D is ambiguous. Sequencing was performed on CD4+ or CD8+ T cells sorted from blood, taken in a trial of the OX40 agonist ivuxolimab. The receptor was isolated from an adult with an advanced solid tumor such as melanoma, head and neck, liver or kidney cancer. Written as DNA, the CDR3 is TGTGCCAGCAGCTTAGGGACCCAGTACTTC. The encoded protein is CASSLGTQYF.